A selection of T cell receptor beta chains follows, all from one sample in a study of blood T cell repertoires in COVID-19. Only in-frame clones appear in the TCRdb table, and some are missing; sequencing was by immunoSEQ multiplex PCR. The sample contains about 330,000 clones, roughly 90% of which appear only once. Sequencing was done on a sample of peripheral blood. The receptors were sampled from a woman aged 45 to 65 with active or convalescent COVID-19. CDR3s include the opening cysteine and the closing phenylalanine or tryptophan.

V,CDR3
TRBV27,CASSTGQGARETQYF
TRBV3-1/TRBV3-2,CASSHRQGIGTEAFF
TRBV4-3,CASSQDRGTPPDGYTF
TRBV2,CASRRTYTGELFF
TRBV6-5,CASAGSYYNSPLHF
TRBV19,CASSPRTSGGGDEQFF
TRBV27,CASSFSVRYEQYF
TRBV7-6,CASSFRAGPHTEAFF
TRBV7-2,CASSLGTGHADTQYF
TRBV7-3,CASSQSVDRGETQYF
TRBV2,CASSSEAGSPWGGYTF
TRBV7-2,CASSPLPTSSYEQYF
TRBV7-2,CASSLAPSSGNTIYF
TRBV28,CASAIGQGNNQPQHF
TRBV10-3,CAISESAGYTGELFF
TRBV3-1/TRBV3-2,CASSHLGAVKNIQYF
TRBV27,CASSLSGQGAVRYGYTF
TRBV28,CASSGTTGMNEKLFF
TRBV5-1,CASRIGTVDGYTF
TRBV21-1,CASSKSPRGHFGNEQFF
TRBV29-1,CSVSSGDVSPLHF
TRBV30,CAWSGGQIHQPQHF
TRBV11-2,CASSFASGTTDTQYF
TRBV5-1,CASSTGLASTDTQYF
TRBV30,CAWSVGQGLTEAFF
TRBV6-6,CASSLRAAGSGKHYEQYF
TRBV9,CASSAIRDTGSTIYF
TRBV30,CAWSDRVNSPLHF
TRBV7-8,CASSVVGLAGRTGELFF
TRBV28,CASSFRVLVAATDNYEQYF
TRBV4-1,CASSQVGQGAFNEKLFF
TRBV28,CASNTGTAAYEQYF
TRBV19,CASSIGNGYTF
TRBV5-5,CASSLGPVGPGNTIYF
TRBV30,CAWSEPHRQGSGNTIYF
TRBV30,CAWSTMDRDYF